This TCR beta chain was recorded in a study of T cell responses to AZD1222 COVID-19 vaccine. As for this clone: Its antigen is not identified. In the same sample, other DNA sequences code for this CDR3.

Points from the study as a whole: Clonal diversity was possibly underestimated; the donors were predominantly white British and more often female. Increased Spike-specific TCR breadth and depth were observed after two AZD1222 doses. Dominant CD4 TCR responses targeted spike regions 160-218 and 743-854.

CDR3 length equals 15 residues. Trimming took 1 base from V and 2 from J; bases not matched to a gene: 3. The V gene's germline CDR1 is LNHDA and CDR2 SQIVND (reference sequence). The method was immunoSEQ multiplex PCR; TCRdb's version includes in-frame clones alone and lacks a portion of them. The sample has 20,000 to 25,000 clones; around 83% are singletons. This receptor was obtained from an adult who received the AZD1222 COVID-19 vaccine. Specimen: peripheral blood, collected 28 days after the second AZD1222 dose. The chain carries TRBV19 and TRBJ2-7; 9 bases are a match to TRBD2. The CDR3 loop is CASSIGIAGAYEQYF. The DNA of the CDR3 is TGTGCCAGTAGTATAGGTATAGCGGGAGCCTACGAGCAGTACTTC. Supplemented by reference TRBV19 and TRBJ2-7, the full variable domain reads DGGITQSPKYLFRKEGQNVTLSCEQNLNHDAMYWYRQDPGQGLRLIYYSQIVNDFQKGDIAEGYSVSREKKESFPLTVTSAQKNPTAFYLCASSIGIAGAYEQYFGPGTRLTVT.